The 23 T cell receptor beta chains presented below share a single source sample, sequenced in a study of shared clonotypes between healthy human individuals. The assay was immunoSEQ multiplex PCR, and TCRdb's table has in-frame clones only and misses some. The repertoire includes 1 million to 1.2 million clones, 77% of them detected once, and 0.85% to 1% sits in the top ten. Sequenced material: memory CD4+ T cells from PBMCs. Subset meaning: CD45RA-negative fraction. All receptors derive from a man in his late teens or twenties in good health. Some clones in this sample may be carry-over from other donors' samples.

The V gene is TRBV5-5, the J gene TRBJ2-7; 15 nucleotides line up with TRBD2. The ends lost 0 bases at V and 2 bases at J; junction bases unmatched: 6. CDR1 and CDR2 (germline): SGHKS, YYEKEE (reference sequence). This CDR3 contains 18 residues. The CDR3 sequence: CASSLDGLAGGGTYEQYF. The CDR3 DNA reads as TGTGCCAGCAGCTTGGATGGACTAGCGGGAGGGGGAACCTACGAGCAGTACTTC.

The rearrangement uses TRBV15 and TRBJ2-2, with D uncertain. The CDR3 has 12 amino acids. The V gene's germline CDR1 is LNHNV and CDR2 YYDKDF (reference sequence). Between the trimmed V and J ends, which lost 1 base and 6 bases, there was a span of 3 bases. The CDR3, as DNA: TGTGCCACCAGCAGAGCGGCCGGGGAGCTGTTTTTT. It encodes CATSRAAGELFF.

The chain couples TRBV5-8 to TRBJ2-4; D ambiguous. Germline lookup yields CDR1 SGHTS and CDR2 YDEGEE. The CDR3 extends over 14 amino acids. V lost 2 bases and J lost 8, with 14 bases in between. The CDR3 loop reads CASSLVNPRHIQYF. CDR3 bases: TGTGCCAGCAGCTTAGTGAACCCGAGGCACATTCAGTACTTC.

This clone was observed a single time. The rearrangement uses TRBV5-6 and TRBJ1-5; no clear D. V was clipped by 6 bases and J by 0 bases, with 10 bases between them. The CDR3 consists of 14 residues. In germline, CDR1 is SGHDT, CDR2 YYEEEE. The chain's CDR3 is CASIVDLSNQPQHF. CDR3 DNA sequence: TGTGCCAGCATCGTGGACCTTAGCAATCAGCCCCAGCATTTT.

V is TRBV7-7 and J is TRBJ1-3; 9 nucleotides match TRBD1. Germline V CDR1 and CDR2: SSHAT, FNYEAQ (reference sequence). J gave up 8 bases and V 5 bases, and 4 bases lay outside the gene matches. The CDR3 runs to 13 residues. This CDR3 is CASSQQGADTIYF. CDR3 coding DNA: TGTGCCAGCAGCCAACAGGGGGCAGACACCATATATTTT.

The chain links TRBV21-1 to TRBJ2-7; TRBD1 is taken as the D call from the table, unchecked against the DNA. TRBV21-1 is reported as a pseudogene. The CDR3 is 17 residues long. The CDR3: CASSKPVWAAIAYEQYF. The DNA for the CDR3 is TGTGCCAGCAGCAAACCGGTCTGGGCCGCCATAGCCTACGAGCAGTACTTC.

The chain carries TRBV12-5 and TRBJ1-2; 8 bases fit TRBD1. Germline assignment: CDR1 LGHNT and CDR2 FRNRAP. This CDR3 spans 15 amino acids. With 5 bases clipped from V and 8 bases from J, the junction kept 13 bases outside the gene matches. DNA for the CDR3: TGTGCTAGTGGTCCCCATCCTGGACAGGGCTTGGGCTACACCTTC. The encoded protein is CASGPHPGQGLGYTF.

This rearrangement joins TRBV6-1 to TRBJ2-7; TRBD1 matches 9 bases. Germline CDR1 MNHNS, CDR2 SASEGT. V shed 8 bases and J 12 bases; nucleotides not matched to a gene: 5. The CDR3 sequence is 10 residues long. The DNA for the CDR3 is TGTGCCAGCGGGGACAGGGCAAGGTACTTC. Encoded protein: CASGDRARYF.

J is TRBJ2-3 and V is TRBV5-1; 13 nucleotides align to TRBD2. Per the germline V gene, CDR1 is SGHRS and CDR2 is YFSETQ. The CDR3 consists of 16 residues. After removal of 0 bases from V and 5 bases from J, the junction contained 3 bases not matched to a gene. This chain's CDR3 is CASSLGLAGGRDTQYF. CDR3 coding DNA: TGCGCCAGCAGCTTGGGACTAGCGGGAGGTCGAGATACGCAGTATTTT.

This chain links TRBV4-1 with TRBJ1-2, with TRBD1 matching over 7 bases. The CDR3 runs to 19 residues. The germline V gene encodes CDR1 MGHRA and CDR2 YSYEKL. Trimming removed 0 bases from V and 0 bases from J; junction bases left unmatched: 13. This chain's CDR3 is CASSQDRRDSRPPNYGYTF. For the CDR3, the DNA is TGCGCCAGCAGCCAAGATCGGAGGGACAGTCGGCCTCCTAACTATGGCTACACCTTC.

The CDR3 nucleotides read TGTGCCAGCAGTGAATCAGGGGGCTATAACACTGAAGCTTTCTTT. It yields the protein CASSESGGYNTEAFF. The chain has TRBV28 and TRBJ1-1; 8 positions agree with TRBD1. Germline assignment: CDR1 MDHEN and CDR2 SYDVKM. V gave up 5 bases and J gave up 2 bases; unmatched junction bases: 7. There are 15 residues in the CDR3.

As for this clone: Other DNA sequences within the sample encode an identical CDR3. This sequence joins TRBV28 and TRBJ2-7, with no clear D. This CDR3 contains 11 residues. Germline assignment: CDR1 MDHEN and CDR2 SYDVKM. Trimming cost V 4 bases and J 4 bases, with 5 bases left between them. In DNA, the CDR3 is TGTGCCAGCAGTTCGACGTACGAGCAGTACTTC. Its protein is CASSSTYEQYF. The variable domain in full, completed from reference TRBV28 and TRBJ2-7, reads DVKVTQSSRYLVKRTGEKVFLECVQDMDHENMFWYRQDPGLGLRLIYFSYDVKMKEKGDIPEGYSVSREKKERFSLILESASTNQTSMYLCASSSTYEQYFGPGTRLTVT.

The CDR3 coding sequence is TGTGCCAGCAGTGGACATACCATGTCAGAGGGCTACACCTTC. Its protein is CASSGHTMSEGYTF. This sequence joins TRBV25-1 and TRBJ1-2; D is unclear. The germline V gene encodes CDR1 MGHDK and CDR2 SYGVNS. Trimming shortened V by 4 bases and J by 8 bases, and 17 bases separated the two germline ends. The CDR3 loop spans 14 amino acids.

On this clone itself: Additional DNA sequences in this sample encode the identical CDR3. This chain links TRBV5-1 with TRBJ2-3; D is unclear. The V end was cut by 0 bases, the J end by 8 bases, with 7 bases between. The germline gives CDR1 SGHRS, CDR2 YFSETQ. CDR3 length: 12 residues. The CDR3 loop is CASSLEGGTQYF. For the CDR3, the DNA is TGCGCCAGCAGCTTGGAGGGCGGTACGCAGTATTTT. Combining the CDR3 with reference TRBV5-1 and TRBJ2-3 gives the whole variable domain KAGVTQTPRYLIKTRGQQVTLSCSPISGHRSVSWYQQTPGQGLQFLFEYFSETQRNKGNFPGRFSGRQFSNSRSEMNVSTLELGDSALYLCASSLEGGTQYFGPGTRLTVL.

This rearrangement joins TRBV28 to TRBJ1-5; maybe TRBD1 (6 bases). There are 13 residues in the CDR3. V gave up 7 bases and J gave up 7 bases, with 14 bases separating them. Germline values: CDR1 MDHEN, CDR2 SYDVKM. DNA of the CDR3: TGTGCCAGCACCCTGGACAGATTACAGCCCCAGCATTTT. Encoded protein: CASTLDRLQPQHF.

V and J are TRBV6-5 and TRBJ2-7; 8 bases are shared with TRBD1. Per the germline V gene, CDR1 is MNHEY and CDR2 is SVGAGI. With V trimmed by 4 bases and J by 3 bases, 5 bases remained unmatched. The length of the CDR3 is 14 residues. The CDR3, as DNA: TGTGCCAGCAGTTGGACAGGGAAGCGCTACGAGCAGTACTTC. Translation: CASSWTGKRYEQYF.

The rearrangement uses TRBV27 and TRBJ1-4; perhaps TRBD1 as D (5 bases). CDR3 size: 14 residues. V was pared by 3 bases and J by 4 bases, with 9 bases between. In germline, CDR1 is MNHEY, CDR2 SMNVEV (reference sequence). CDR3 protein: CASSFRGINEKLFF. CDR3 bases: TGTGCCAGCAGTTTCCGGGGGATTAATGAAAAACTGTTTTTT. The complete variable domain, with remaining parts taken from reference TRBV27 and TRBJ1-4, reads EAQVTQNPRYLITVTGKKLTVTCSQNMNHEYMSWYRQDPGLGLRQIYYSMNVEVTDKGDVPEGYKVSRKEKRNFPLILESPSPNQTSLYFCASSFRGINEKLFFGSGTQLSVL.

A word on this clone: Other nucleotide sequences from this sample produce the same CDR3. The chain is built from TRBV19 and TRBJ1-2, with D maybe TRBD1 (5 bases). The germline V gene encodes CDR1 LNHDA and CDR2 SQIVND (reference sequence). V was cut by 3 bases and J by 2 bases, with 7 bases left in between. CDR3 length equals 13 residues. The CDR3 region has the DNA TGTGCCAGTAGTATGAGGGGAAACTATGGCTACACCTTC. As protein: CASSMRGNYGYTF.

The chain employs TRBV7-2 and TRBJ2-1; TRBD2 aligns across 10 bases. Germline CDR1 reads SGHTA; CDR2 reads FQGNSA. The junction had 14 bases not matched to a gene; V was cut back by 3 bases and J by 9 bases. This CDR3 is built from 17 residues. The CDR3: CASSFRSSGSVRGEQFF. DNA of the CDR3: TGTGCCAGCAGCTTTAGGTCTAGCGGGAGTGTGCGTGGTGAGCAGTTCTTC. Full variable domain (rest looked up from reference TRBV7-2 and TRBJ2-1): GAGVSQSPSNKVTEKGKDVELRCDPISGHTALYWYRQSLGQGLEFLIYFQGNSAPDKSGLPSDRFSAERTGGSVSTLTIQRTQQEDSAVYLCASSFRSSGSVRGEQFFGPGTRLTVL.

The chain joins TRBV19 to TRBJ2-7, with no clear D. The V and J ends lost 0 bases and 5 bases respectively, with 20 bases between them. CDR1 is LNHDA, CDR2 SQIVND, per germline (reference sequence). The CDR3 sequence is 17 residues long. The CDR3 loop reads CASSIDHSGGPRNEQYF. The CDR3 bases are TGTGCCAGTAGTATAGACCATTCAGGTGGCCCCAGGAACGAGCAGTACTTC.

Note on this clone: This may be a read error: a much more frequent sequence differs by one nucleotide. This chain connects TRBV7-9 to TRBJ2-1, with D hard to call. The CDR3 consists of 13 residues. CDR1 and CDR2 from the germline V gene are SEHNR and FQNEAQ (reference sequence). The CDR3 sequence: CASSPPVEDERFF. In DNA form, the CDR3 reads TGTGCCAGCAGTCCGCCAGTAGAGGATGAGCGGTTCTTC.

J is TRBJ1-2 and V is TRBV15, with 8 bases lining up with TRBD1. This CDR3 contains 15 residues. With 0 bases clipped from V and 5 bases from J, the junction kept 5 bases outside the gene matches. Germline CDR1 reads LNHNV; CDR2 reads YYDKDF (reference sequence). The CDR3 reads CATSRDRGLTYGYTF. In DNA, the CDR3 is TGTGCCACCAGCAGAGACAGGGGGCTTACTTATGGCTACACCTTC.

This chain connects TRBV10-3 to TRBJ1-2; D is unresolved. Trimming pared 0 bases from V and 8 bases from J, leaving 16 bases between. The CDR3 is 15 residues long. Germline V gene sequence: CDR1 ENHRY, CDR2 SYGVKD. CDR3 residues: CAISESRLSWSGYTF. CDR3 bases: TGTGCCATCAGTGAGTCTAGGTTAAGCTGGAGCGGCTACACCTTC.